The 4 T cell receptor beta chains below all came from one sample that was sequenced in a study of breast tumors, draining lymph nodes, adjacent tissues. TCRdb independently ran MiXCR on the multiplex PCR reads; one entry per CDR3 protein. The top ten hold 3% to 4.5% of the sample, which has roughly 220,000 distinct CDR3 sequences, less than 40% seen once. Breast cancer patients provided tissue from their axillary draining lymph nodes. Sequencing input: axillary lymph node tissue. The receptors were sampled from a female donor with breast cancer. Some clones in this sample may be carry-over from other donors' samples.

This clonotype was found many times. The chain couples TRBV20-1 to TRBJ2-5; D remains ambiguous. Per germline, CDR1 DFQATT and CDR2 SNEGSKA (reference sequence). The CDR3 covers 12 residues. The V gene lost 4 bases and the J gene lost 2 bases, with 8 bases spanning the gap. The chain's CDR3 is CSATAEQETQYF. CDR3 in DNA: TGCAGTGCTACGGCAGAACAAGAGACCCAGTACTTC.

The chain has TRBV2 and TRBJ1-6, with D maybe TRBD1 (6 bases). V was cut by 6 bases and J by 10 bases, with 16 bases left in between. The V gene's germline CDR1 is SNHLY and CDR2 FYNNEI. The CDR3 has 14 amino acids. This chain's CDR3 is CASRDYQGSSPLHF. In nucleotides, the CDR3 is TGTGCCAGCAGAGATTATCAGGGGAGCTCACCCCTCCACTTT.

The CDR3 DNA reads as TGCGCCAGCAGCTTTAACGGGACGCGGAGGAGCAATCAGCCCCAGCATTTT. Protein product: CASSFNGTRRSNQPQHF. The chain uses TRBV5-1 and TRBJ1-5, with D possibly matching TRBD1 (5 bases). V lost 2 bases and J 1 base, leaving 16 bases between the germline ends. The CDR3 has 17 amino acids. Germline CDR1 and CDR2: SGHRS and YFSETQ.

This clonotype was seen a few times. The V call is TRBV2, the J call TRBJ2-4; 7 bases line up with TRBD1. The CDR3 covers 19 residues. Germline V lookup: CDR1 SNHLY, CDR2 FYNNEI. V dropped 3 bases and J dropped 2; count of bases not matched to a gene: 16. CDR3 sequence (DNA): TGTGCCAGCAGTGAGAGTTCAGGGGGAATTGCCATCACCAAAAACATTCAGTACTTC. Residues: CASSESSGGIAITKNIQYF. The variable domain in full, with the rest retrieved from reference TRBV2 and TRBJ2-4, is EPEVTQTPSHQVTQMGQEVILRCVPISNHLYFYWYRQILGQKVEFLVSFYNNEISEKSEIFDDQFSVERPDGSNFTLKIRSTKLEDSAMYFCASSESSGGIAITKNIQYFGAGTRLSVL.